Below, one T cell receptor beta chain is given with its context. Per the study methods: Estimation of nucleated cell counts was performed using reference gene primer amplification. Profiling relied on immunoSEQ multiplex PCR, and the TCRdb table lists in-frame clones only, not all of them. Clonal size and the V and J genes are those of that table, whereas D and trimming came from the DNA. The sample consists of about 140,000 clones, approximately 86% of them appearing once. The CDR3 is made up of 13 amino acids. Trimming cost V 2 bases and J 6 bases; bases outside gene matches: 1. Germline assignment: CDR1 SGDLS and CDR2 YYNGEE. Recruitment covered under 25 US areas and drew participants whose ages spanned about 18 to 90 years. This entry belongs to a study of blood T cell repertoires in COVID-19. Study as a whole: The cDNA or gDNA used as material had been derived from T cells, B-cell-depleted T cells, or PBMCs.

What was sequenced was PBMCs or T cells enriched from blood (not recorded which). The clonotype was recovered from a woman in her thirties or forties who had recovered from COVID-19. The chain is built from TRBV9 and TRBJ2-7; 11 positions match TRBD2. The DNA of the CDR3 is TGTGCCAGCAGCGTCCTAGCGGGAGGCGAGCAGTACTTC. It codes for CASSVLAGGEQYF.